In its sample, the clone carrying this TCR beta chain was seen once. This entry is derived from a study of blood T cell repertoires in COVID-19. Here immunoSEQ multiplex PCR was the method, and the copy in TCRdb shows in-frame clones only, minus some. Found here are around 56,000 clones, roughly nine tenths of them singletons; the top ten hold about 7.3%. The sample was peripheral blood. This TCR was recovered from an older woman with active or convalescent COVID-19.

This chain's CDR3 is CASSQVRGQPQHF. The CDR3, as DNA: TGTGCCAGCAGTCAAGTAAGGGGACAGCCCCAGCATTTT. The chain recombines TRBV28 with TRBJ1-5, with D possibly being TRBD1 (5 bases). This CDR3 is 13 amino acids long. V lost 5 bases and J lost 7, with 12 bases in between. Germline CDR1 MDHEN, CDR2 SYDVKM.